This section outlines one TCR beta chain sequence together with its context. An end of the junction does not agree with germline; a read error may underlie this. Authors' analysis steps: From reference gene primer amplification, estimates of nucleated cell counts were derived. Clones were read by immunoSEQ multiplex PCR, and TCRdb kept only the in-frame ones, dropping some. The V and J calls and clone size were taken over from that table, and D and trimming were inferred from the DNA. The table includes roughly 100,000 clones, roughly 89% detected once. These data originate in a study of blood T cell repertoires in COVID-19. In the study overall: Material from acute and convalescent COVID-19 was sourced from the United States, Italy and Spain.

CDR1 is SEHNR, CDR2 FQNEAQ, per germline (reference sequence). The CDR3 extends over 14 amino acids. The sequenced sample was peripheral blood. This chain joins TRBV7-9 and TRBJ1-2, with TRBD1 as a possible D gene (5 bases). The source of this sequence is a woman older than 75 in a cohort sampled during active COVID-19. The CDR3 spells CASSLTEGRHGYAF. The CDR3, as DNA: TGTGCCAGCAGCTTAACGGAGGGACGGCATGGCTACGCCTTC.